This T cell receptor (beta chain) was recorded in a study of blood T cells in healthy people across ages. Trimming cost V 0 bases and J 4 bases; bases outside gene matches: 2. Looked up from germline, CDR1 is MNHEY and CDR2 is SVGAGI. This CDR3 region has 14 residues. This clonotype was counted only a few times. Next came a second PCR, run for about 6 to 12 cycles, which used a sample-barcoded 5' primer along with a J-beta primer mix. Each CDR3 protein is one row after TCRdb ran MiXCR on the 5' RACE reads. The table shows more than 750,000 distinct CDR3 sequences, with roughly 29% occurring only once. The data were also submitted as part of a second study, on T cells of mothers and their children.

The source is a woman in her forties in good health. This chain links TRBV6-5 with TRBJ1-2; TRBD1 aligns across 7 bases. Sequenced: blood. CDR3 DNA: TGTGCCAGCAGTTACTCGGGACAGACCTATGGCTACACCTTC. Translating gives CASSYSGQTYGYTF.